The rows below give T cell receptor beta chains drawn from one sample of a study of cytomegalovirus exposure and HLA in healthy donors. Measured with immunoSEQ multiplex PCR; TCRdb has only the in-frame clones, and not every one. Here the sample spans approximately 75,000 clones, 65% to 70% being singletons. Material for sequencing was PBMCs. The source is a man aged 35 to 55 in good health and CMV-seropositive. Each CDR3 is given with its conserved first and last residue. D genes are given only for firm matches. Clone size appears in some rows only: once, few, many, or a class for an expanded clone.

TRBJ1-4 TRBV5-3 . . CARQPKGGLGKEKLFF TGTGCCAGGCAACCAAAGGGGGGGCTAGGTAAAGAAAAACTGTTTTTT
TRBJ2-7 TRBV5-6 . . CASSFGGGVEQYF TGTGCCAGCAGCTTTGGAGGAGGGGTCGAGCAGTACTTC
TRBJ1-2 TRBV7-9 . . CASSSTSGGDGYTF TGTGCCAGCAGCTCTACCAGTGGGGGCGATGGCTACACCTTC
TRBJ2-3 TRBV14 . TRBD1 CASSLEQGVKADTQYF TGTGCCAGCAGCCTCGAACAGGGGGTGAAAGCAGATACGCAGTATTTT
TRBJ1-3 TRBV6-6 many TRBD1 CASSYSQPGQTIYF TGTGCCAGCAGTTACTCTCAACCGGGACAGACCATATATTTT
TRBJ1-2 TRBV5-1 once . CASSLASGGNYGYTF TGCGCCAGCAGCTTGGCATCCGGCGGTAACTATGGCTACACCTTC
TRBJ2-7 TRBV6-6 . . CASSHQGEQYF TGTGCCAGCAGTCATCAGGGGGAGCAGTACTTC
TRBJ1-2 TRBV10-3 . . CAISPGNNYGYTF TGTGCCATCAGTCCAGGGAATAATTATGGCTACACCTTC
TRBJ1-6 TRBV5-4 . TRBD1 CASSPVPGQVDNSPLHF TGTGCTAGCAGCCCTGTCCCGGGACAGGTAGATAATTCACCCCTCCACTTT
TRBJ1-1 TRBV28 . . CASSPTRTEAFF TGTGCCAGCAGCCCGACACGCACTGAAGCTTTCTTT
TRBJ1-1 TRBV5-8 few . CASSSGGENTEAFF TGTGCCAGCAGCTCCGGGGGGGAGAACACTGAAGCTTTCTTT
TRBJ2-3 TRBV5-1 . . CASSSGGTTGDTQYF TGCGCCAGCAGCTCCGGAGGGACCACAGGAGATACGCAGTATTTT
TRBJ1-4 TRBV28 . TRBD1 CASRPGGDSEKLFF TGTGCCAGCAGACCAGGGGGAGATAGTGAAAAACTGTTTTTT
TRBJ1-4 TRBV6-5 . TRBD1 CASSYGTGVLEKLFF TGTGCCAGCAGTTACGGGACAGGGGTCCTTGAAAAACTGTTTTTT
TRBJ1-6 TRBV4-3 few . CASSESQGNSPLHF TGCGCCAGCAGCGAATCGCAGGGGAATTCACCCCTCCACTTT
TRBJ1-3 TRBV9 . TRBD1 CASSTQGSGGNTIYF TGTGCCAGCAGCACACAGGGGAGTGGTGGAAACACCATATATTTT
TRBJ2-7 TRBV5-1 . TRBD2 CASSTGGVSYEQYF TGCGCCAGCAGCACTGGGGGGGTTTCCTACGAGCAGTACTTC
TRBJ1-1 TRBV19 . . CASSGGHQDTEAFF TGTGCCAGTAGTGGGGGACACCAGGACACTGAAGCTTTCTTT
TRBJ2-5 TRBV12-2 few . CASRLVCLREGQETQYF TGTGCAAGTCGCTTAGTTTGTTTAAGAGAGGGACAAGAGACCCAGTACTTC
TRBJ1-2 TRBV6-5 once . CASSYSKGVYGYTF TGTGCCAGCAGTTACTCGAAGGGGGTCTATGGCTACACCTTC
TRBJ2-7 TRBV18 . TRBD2 CASSPLAGNEQYF TGTGCCAGCTCACCACTAGCGGGAAACGAGCAGTACTTC
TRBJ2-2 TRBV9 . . CASSGTTANTGELFF TGTGCCAGCAGCGGGACGACAGCGAACACCGGGGAGCTGTTTTTT
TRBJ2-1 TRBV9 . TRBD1 CASSVAGQAYNEQFF TGTGCCAGCAGCGTAGCGGGACAGGCCTACAATGAGCAGTTCTTC
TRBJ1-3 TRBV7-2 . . CASSTLLMPGFSGNTIYF TGTGCCAGCAGCACCCTACTGATGCCCGGTTTCTCTGGAAACACCATATATTTT
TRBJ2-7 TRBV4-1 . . CASSQVGRSYEQYF TGCGCCAGCAGCCAAGTCGGTCGCTCCTACGAGCAGTACTTC
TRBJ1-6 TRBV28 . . CASRTDRLNNSPLHF TGTGCCAGCAGGACTGACAGATTAAATAATTCACCCCTCCACTTT
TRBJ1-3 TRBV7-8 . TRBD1 CASSRPGQSGNTIYF TGTGCCAGCAGCCGACCGGGACAGTCTGGAAACACCATATATTTT
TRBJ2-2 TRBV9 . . CASSVDGSPNTGELFF TGTGCCAGCAGCGTAGACGGTTCCCCGAACACCGGGGAGCTGTTTTTT
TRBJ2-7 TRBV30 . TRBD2 CAGREGYEQYF TGTGCCGGAAGGGAGGGTTACGAGCAGTACTTC
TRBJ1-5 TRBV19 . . CASGPGGISNQPQHF TGTGCCAGCGGGCCGGGGGGAATTAGCAATCAGCCCCAGCATTTT
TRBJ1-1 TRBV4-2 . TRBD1 CASSQQYRGKKGNTEAFF TGTGCCAGCAGCCAACAGTACAGGGGGAAAAAGGGGAACACTGAAGCTTTCTTT
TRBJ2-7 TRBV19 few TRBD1 CASSPGTGTYEQYF TGTGCCAGCAGTCCCGGGACAGGGACCTACGAGCAGTACTTC
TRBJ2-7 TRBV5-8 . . CASSLSFEQYF TGTGCCAGCAGCTTGTCGTTCGAGCAGTACTTC
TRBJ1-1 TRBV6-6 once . CASSITRNTEAFF TGTGCCAGCAGTATTACGAGGAACACTGAAGCTTTCTTT
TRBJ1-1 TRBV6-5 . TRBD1 CASSYSRDRAAFF TGTGCCAGCAGTTACTCTCGGGACAGGGCGGCTTTCTTT
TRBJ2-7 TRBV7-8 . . CASSVYQGSSYEQYF TGTGCCAGCAGCGTATATCAGGGATCTTCCTACGAGCAGTACTTC
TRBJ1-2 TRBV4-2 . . CASSPRSEIQGYTF TGTGCCAGCAGCCCCAGATCAGAAATCCAGGGCTACACCTTC
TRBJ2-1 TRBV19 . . CASSLTPGQAGDEQFF TGTGCCAGTAGCCTAACTCCGGGACAAGCTGGGGATGAGCAGTTCTTC
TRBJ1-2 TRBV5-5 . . CASSLGGRGYGYTF TGTGCCAGCAGCTTGGGGGGAAGGGGCTATGGCTACACCTTC
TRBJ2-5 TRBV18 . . CASSPRREETQYF TGTGCCAGCTCACCGCGCAGGGAAGAGACCCAGTACTTC
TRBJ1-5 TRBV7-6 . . CASSLALTPGGNQPQHF TGTGCCAGCAGCTTAGCTTTGACCCCAGGGGGCAATCAGCCCCAGCATTTT
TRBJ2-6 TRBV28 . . CASSTGTAGGANVLTF TGTGCCAGCAGTACAGGGACAGCGGGTGGGGCCAACGTCCTGACTTTC